These T cell receptor beta chains were read from a single sample in a study of T-cell reconstitution after alpha-beta-depleted transplantation in children. TCRdb called the PCR reads again in MiXCR, with one record for every CDR3 protein. The sample has a few hundred thousand distinct CDR3 sequences; about 8.8% are singletons. Specimen: PBMCs from the stem cell graft donor, collected from the stem cell graft. The receptors come from a human donor who donated a stem cell graft to a child with SCID. Both conserved end residues are part of each CDR3. D genes are given only for firm matches. For some rows the clone size is stated as once, few or many, or as a class when expanded; others skip it.

>.|many|TRBJ1-5|TRBV6-5
CASKQEGGSNQPQHF
TGTGCCAGCAAGCAGGAAGGGGGAAGCAATCAGCCCCAGCATTTT
>.|many|TRBJ2-5|TRBV7-9
CASSLEGEGLQETQYF
TGTGCCAGCAGCTTGGAAGGGGAAGGCCTCCAAGAGACCCAGTACTTC
>.|few|TRBJ1-3|TRBV5-1
CASSLDPSGNTIYF
TGCGCCAGCAGCTTGGATCCCTCTGGAAACACCATATATTTT
>TRBD2|many|TRBJ2-1|TRBV29-1
CSVDWSSGGLNEQFF
TGCAGCGTTGACTGGTCCAGCGGGGGGTTGAATGAGCAGTTCTTC
>.|once|TRBJ1-1|TRBV18
CASSFDSPNTEAFF
TGTGCCAGCTCATTTGACAGCCCGAACACTGAAGCTTTCTTT
>.|many|TRBJ2-5|TRBV5-1
CASSLGSIGETQYF
TGCGCCAGCAGCTTGGGGAGTATTGGCGAGACCCAGTACTTC
>.|many|TRBJ1-1|TRBV14
CASSQLRTVEAFF
TGTGCCAGCAGCCAACTCCGGACAGTCGAAGCTTTCTTT
>.|many|TRBJ1-5|TRBV7-9
CASSRDGWPQHF
TGTGCCAGCAGCCGAGACGGTTGGCCCCAGCATTTT
>TRBD1|many|TRBJ2-2|TRBV5-6
CASSPLPGQGAGELFF
TGTGCCAGCAGTCCACTGCCGGGACAGGGGGCCGGGGAGCTGTTTTTT
>.|many|TRBJ2-3|TRBV5-5
CASQTGDTQYF
TGTGCCAGCCAGACGGGTGATACGCAGTATTTT
>.|.|TRBJ1-2|TRBV20-1
CSALGPGQSYGYTF
TGCAGTGCTCTGGGGCCTGGACAGTCCTATGGCTACACCTTC
>TRBD1|many|TRBJ1-2|TRBV2
CASSQTGVGGYTF
TGTGCCAGCAGTCAAACAGGGGTTGGAGGCTACACCTTC
>.|many|TRBJ1-2|TRBV3-1
CASSLSGTPYGYTF
TGTGCCAGCAGTTTGTCCGGGACACCGTATGGCTACACCTTC
>.|many|TRBJ2-2|TRBV6-2/TRBV6-3
CASSYSKFAAGGELFF
TGTGCCAGCAGTTACTCGAAATTCGCGGCGGGCGGGGAGCTGTTTTTT
>.|.|TRBJ2-3|TRBV11-2
CASSLRGQTLTDTQYF
TGTGCCAGCAGCTTGCGCGGCCAGACCCTCACAGATACGCAGTATTTT
>TRBD2|many|TRBJ2-1|TRBV13
CASSPKLAGEHNEQFF
TGTGCCAGCAGCCCCAAACTAGCGGGGGAACACAATGAGCAGTTCTTC
>.|many|TRBJ2-2|TRBV20-1
CSARPQIDTGELFF
TGCAGTGCTAGGCCCCAGATTGACACCGGGGAGCTGTTTTTT
>TRBD1|few|TRBJ2-7|TRBV6-2/TRBV6-3
CASSYGTVTFTYEQYF
TGTGCCAGCAGTTACGGGACAGTAACTTTCACCTACGAGCAGTACTTC
>.|.|TRBJ1-2|TRBV12-3/TRBV12-4
CASSLQGPPGYNGYTF
TGTGCCAGCAGTTTACAGGGGCCTCCGGGCTACAATGGCTACACCTTC
>.|many|TRBJ1-4|TRBV28
CASSQTYPTGGGEKLFF
TGTGCCAGCAGCCAAACCTACCCGACAGGCGGTGGGGAAAAACTGTTTTTT
>.|many|TRBJ1-2|TRBV28
CASSPDDYYGYTF
TGTGCCAGCAGTCCCGACGACTACTATGGCTACACCTTC
>.|many|TRBJ1-1|TRBV9
CASSVAGTNTEAFF
TGTGCCAGCAGCGTAGCAGGGACGAACACTGAAGCTTTCTTT
>.|many|TRBJ2-1|TRBV7-2
CASSLGPPSYNEQFF
TGTGCCAGCAGCTTAGGGCCGCCTTCCTACAATGAGCAGTTCTTC
>TRBD1|.|TRBJ1-2|TRBV7-8
CASSLSGTGVLNYGYTF
TGTGCCAGCAGCCTCTCCGGGACAGGGGTCCTTAACTATGGCTACACCTTC
>.|many|TRBJ2-3|TRBV12-3/TRBV12-4
CASRRSSLTDTQYF
TGTGCCAGCAGGAGGAGCTCCCTCACTGATACGCAGTATTTT
>.|many|TRBJ1-1|TRBV20-1
CSARDGPNHEAFF
TGCAGTGCTAGAGATGGACCGAATCATGAAGCTTTCTTT
>.|once|TRBJ2-7|TRBV18
CASSLQGPPSYEQYF
TGTGCCAGCTCATTACAGGGACCTCCCTCCTACGAGCAGTACTTC
>TRBD1|many|TRBJ1-1|TRBV5-1
CASSLRTGGLNTEAFF
TGCGCCAGCAGCCTAAGGACAGGGGGCTTGAACACTGAAGCTTTCTTT
>.|many|TRBJ1-2|TRBV30
CAWSNRGNYGYTF
TGTGCCTGGAGTAACAGAGGGAACTATGGCTACACCTTC
>.|once|TRBJ2-5|TRBV5-4
CASRQNHNPQETQYF
TGTGCCAGCCGACAGAACCACAACCCCCAAGAGACCCAGTACTTC
>.|many|TRBJ2-7|TRBV10-3
CAISESGYEQYF
TGTGCCATCAGTGAGTCTGGGTACGAGCAGTACTTC
>.|.|TRBJ2-2|TRBV29-1
CSVVRGPGELFF
TGCAGCGTTGTACGGGGACCCGGGGAGCTGTTTTTT
>.|many|TRBJ2-2|TRBV5-1
CASSLYRDAGELFF
TGCGCCAGCAGCTTGTACAGGGACGCCGGGGAGCTGTTTTTT
>TRBD2|many|TRBJ2-5|TRBV5-1
CASSDGLAGFRETQYF
TGCGCCAGCAGCGATGGACTAGCGGGGTTTAGGGAGACCCAGTACTTC
>.|many|TRBJ2-7|TRBV20-1
CSAARVYEQYF
TGCAGTGCCGCTAGGGTCTACGAGCAGTACTTC
>TRBD1|many|TRBJ2-4|TRBV7-2
CASSRNSGTENIQYF
TGTGCCAGCAGCAGAAATTCCGGGACAGAAAACATTCAGTACTTC
>TRBD1|many|TRBJ1-5|TRBV6-5
CASSYSIDRAPYNQPQHF
TGTGCCAGCAGTTACTCTATTGACAGGGCCCCCTACAATCAGCCCCAGCATTTT
>TRBD1|.|TRBJ2-4|TRBV27
CASRTGTGKNIQYF
TGTGCCAGCAGGACGGGGACAGGGAAAAACATTCAGTACTTC
>.|many|TRBJ2-7|TRBV12-3/TRBV12-4
CASSRQTSSYEQYF
TGTGCCAGCAGCCGCCAGACAAGCTCCTACGAGCAGTACTTC